This T cell receptor beta chain is from a study of T cell changes during pregnancy in multiple sclerosis. Method: immunoSEQ multiplex PCR; TCRdb's copy keeps in-frame clones and lacks some. This table has about 40,000 clones, around 91% appearing once. Sequencing was performed on CD4+ T cells from peripheral blood mononuclear cells, taken before pregnancy. The sequence was collected from a female donor with multiple sclerosis, enrolled in a pregnancy study.

CDR3: CASTETLPGQLNYGYTF. The CDR3 nucleotides are TGTGCCAGCACCGAAACCCTACCGGGACAGCTGAACTATGGCTACACCTTC. The chain is built from TRBV28 and TRBJ1-2; 7 nucleotides match TRBD1. Germline V gives CDR1 MDHEN, CDR2 SYDVKM. J lost 2 bases, V lost 7 bases, and 16 bases had no gene match. This CDR3 contains 17 residues.